These T cell receptor beta chains were read from a single sample in a study of T cell repertoires in cytomegalovirus infection. MiXCR, run by TCRdb on the reads, gives a single entry per CDR3 protein. Of about 270,000 distinct CDR3 sequences in the sample, approximately 22% were seen once. The antigens for these receptors are not known. The sequences come from cultured PBMCs, collected from culture after CMV antigen stimulation. The receptors stem from a human donor in good health (CMV status not recorded). Some clones in this sample may be carry-over from other donors' samples. Both conserved end residues are part of each CDR3. Each record gives: CDR3 protein, CDR3 DNA, CDR3 length, D gene, V gene, J gene, clone size. The D gene is left open where the match is weak. Size is stated for part of the rows, as once, few or many counts, or as a class when the clone is expanded.

CDR3 protein: CASRVAGYSYNEQFF
CDR3 DNA: TGTGCCAGCAGGGTAGCGGGATACTCCTACAATGAGCAGTTCTTC
CDR3 length: 15
D gene: TRBD2
V gene: TRBV7-8
J gene: TRBJ2-1
clone size: many

CDR3 protein: CSACGPPPNEQYF
CDR3 DNA: TGCAGTGCTTGCGGTCCTCCCCCCAACGAGCAGTACTTC
CDR3 length: 13
D gene: -
V gene: TRBV20-1
J gene: TRBJ2-7
clone size: -

CDR3 protein: CASSQDGSGRGNEQFF
CDR3 DNA: TGCGCCAGCAGCCAAGATGGTAGCGGGAGGGGCAATGAGCAGTTCTTC
CDR3 length: 16
D gene: TRBD2
V gene: TRBV4-3
J gene: TRBJ2-1
clone size: -

CDR3 protein: CASSLDPGPTYEQYF
CDR3 DNA: TGCGCCAGCAGCTTGGACCCGGGCCCCACCTACGAGCAGTACTTC
CDR3 length: 15
D gene: -
V gene: TRBV5-1
J gene: TRBJ2-7
clone size: -

CDR3 protein: CASSYGGRQNTGELFF
CDR3 DNA: TGTGCCAGCAGTTACGGCGGGCGGCAGAACACCGGGGAGCTGTTTTTT
CDR3 length: 16
D gene: -
V gene: TRBV6-2/TRBV6-3
J gene: TRBJ2-2
clone size: -

CDR3 protein: CASSLVLRTTQYF
CDR3 DNA: TGTGCCAGCAGCTTAGTCCTGCGGACTACGCAGTATTTT
CDR3 length: 13
D gene: -
V gene: TRBV7-2
J gene: TRBJ2-3
clone size: many

CDR3 protein: CASSLTRVGNEQFF
CDR3 DNA: TGTGCCAGCAGCTTAACTAGGGTGGGGAATGAGCAGTTCTTC
CDR3 length: 14
D gene: -
V gene: TRBV5-4
J gene: TRBJ2-1
clone size: -

CDR3 protein: CASSGDRGYNQPQHF
CDR3 DNA: TGTGCCAGCAGTGGGGACAGGGGGTACAATCAGCCCCAGCATTTT
CDR3 length: 15
D gene: TRBD1
V gene: TRBV25-1
J gene: TRBJ1-5
clone size: few

CDR3 protein: CASSSPLDSGPEAFF
CDR3 DNA: TGTGCCAGCAGCTCCCCTCTCGACAGTGGGCCTGAAGCTTTCTTT
CDR3 length: 15
D gene: -
V gene: TRBV7-6
J gene: TRBJ1-1
clone size: few

CDR3 protein: CASSLRTGLGPQHF
CDR3 DNA: TGTGCCAGCAGTCTCAGGACAGGACTTGGGCCCCAGCATTTT
CDR3 length: 14
D gene: TRBD1
V gene: TRBV12-3/TRBV12-4
J gene: TRBJ1-5
clone size: few

CDR3 protein: CASSYPPATSLNEQFF
CDR3 DNA: TGTGCCAGCAGTTACCCCCCCGCGACCAGTCTCAATGAGCAGTTCTTC
CDR3 length: 16
D gene: -
V gene: TRBV6-2/TRBV6-3
J gene: TRBJ2-1
clone size: -

CDR3 protein: CASSWGAGTDTQYF
CDR3 DNA: TGTGCCAGCAGCTGGGGGGCAGGAACAGATACGCAGTATTTT
CDR3 length: 14
D gene: -
V gene: TRBV5-6
J gene: TRBJ2-3
clone size: -

CDR3 protein: CASSLSSGVRSYEQYF
CDR3 DNA: TGTGCCAGCAGCTTAAGTTCGGGGGTCCGCTCCTACGAGCAGTACTTC
CDR3 length: 16
D gene: -
V gene: TRBV7-2
J gene: TRBJ2-7
clone size: many

CDR3 protein: CASSWSGDTEAFF
CDR3 DNA: TGCGCCAGCAGCTGGTCCGGGGACACTGAAGCTTTCTTT
CDR3 length: 13
D gene: -
V gene: TRBV5-1
J gene: TRBJ1-1
clone size: few

CDR3 protein: CATSDTGTAEQFF
CDR3 DNA: TGTGCCACCAGTGACACCGGGACAGCGGAGCAGTTCTTC
CDR3 length: 13
D gene: TRBD1
V gene: TRBV24-1
J gene: TRBJ2-1
clone size: once

CDR3 protein: CASSLRGAFTDTQYF
CDR3 DNA: TGTGCCAGCAGCTTAAGGGGGGCCTTCACAGATACGCAGTATTTT
CDR3 length: 15
D gene: -
V gene: TRBV7-9
J gene: TRBJ2-3
clone size: -

CDR3 protein: CASSSSGRATETQYF
CDR3 DNA: TGTGCCAGCAGTTCCTCGGGGAGGGCCACGGAGACCCAGTACTTC
CDR3 length: 15
D gene: TRBD2
V gene: TRBV6-2/TRBV6-3
J gene: TRBJ2-5
clone size: -

CDR3 protein: CASNSVRDRVYYGYTF
CDR3 DNA: TGTGCCAGCAACTCAGTCCGGGACAGGGTGTACTATGGCTACACCTTC
CDR3 length: 16
D gene: TRBD1
V gene: TRBV6-1
J gene: TRBJ1-2
clone size: many

CDR3 protein: CATSGLGLGYYNEQFF
CDR3 DNA: TGTGCCACCAGTGGACTAGGACTGGGTTACTACAATGAGCAGTTCTTC
CDR3 length: 16
D gene: -
V gene: TRBV24-1
J gene: TRBJ2-1
clone size: many

CDR3 protein: CASRTREAGIQYF
CDR3 DNA: TGTGCCAGCAGAACCCGGGAGGCTGGCATTCAGTACTTC
CDR3 length: 13
D gene: TRBD2
V gene: TRBV12-3/TRBV12-4
J gene: TRBJ2-4
clone size: few

CDR3 protein: CASRGQASSGNTIYF
CDR3 DNA: TGTGCCAGCAGGGGACAGGCCTCCTCTGGAAACACCATATATTTT
CDR3 length: 15
D gene: TRBD1
V gene: TRBV11-2
J gene: TRBJ1-3
clone size: many

CDR3 protein: CASSQGEGAGTEAFF
CDR3 DNA: TGTGCCAGCAGTCAGGGTGAGGGGGCAGGAACTGAAGCTTTCTTT
CDR3 length: 15
D gene: TRBD1
V gene: TRBV6-6
J gene: TRBJ1-1
clone size: few

CDR3 protein: CASSASGLFNSPLHF
CDR3 DNA: TGTGCCAGCAGTGCCTCGGGACTGTTTAATTCACCCCTCCACTTT
CDR3 length: 15
D gene: -
V gene: TRBV27
J gene: TRBJ1-6
clone size: -

CDR3 protein: CASSFLAGRTDTQYF
CDR3 DNA: TGTGCCAGCAGTTTTCTCGCGGGACGCACAGATACGCAGTATTTT
CDR3 length: 15
D gene: -
V gene: TRBV12-3/TRBV12-4
J gene: TRBJ2-3
clone size: many

CDR3 protein: CASSQDITSGRSEQYF
CDR3 DNA: TGTGCCAGCAGCCAAGATATTACTAGCGGACGATCCGAGCAGTACTTC
CDR3 length: 16
D gene: TRBD2
V gene: TRBV4-2
J gene: TRBJ2-7
clone size: few

CDR3 protein: CASNGEFGTEAFF
CDR3 DNA: TGTGCCAGCAACGGAGAATTCGGCACTGAAGCTTTCTTT
CDR3 length: 13
D gene: -
V gene: TRBV12-3/TRBV12-4
J gene: TRBJ1-1
clone size: many

CDR3 protein: CASSTDSINEKLFF
CDR3 DNA: TGTGCCAGCAGCACCGACAGTATTAATGAAAAACTGTTTTTT
CDR3 length: 14
D gene: -
V gene: TRBV27
J gene: TRBJ1-4
clone size: few

CDR3 protein: CASSRAGGTGGNTIYF
CDR3 DNA: TGTGCCAGCAGCCGCGCAGGTGGGACGGGTGGAAACACCATATATTTT
CDR3 length: 16
D gene: -
V gene: TRBV7-9
J gene: TRBJ1-3
clone size: many

CDR3 protein: CASRMTSGRLHEQYF
CDR3 DNA: TGTGCCAGCAGGATGACTAGCGGGAGGCTCCACGAGCAGTACTTC
CDR3 length: 15
D gene: TRBD2
V gene: TRBV6-1
J gene: TRBJ2-7
clone size: many

CDR3 protein: CASSLLGTGGVNEQFF
CDR3 DNA: TGTGCCAGTAGTCTTCTCGGGACAGGAGGTGTCAATGAGCAGTTCTTC
CDR3 length: 16
D gene: TRBD1
V gene: TRBV19
J gene: TRBJ2-1
clone size: -

CDR3 protein: CASSSYIPAGPHTDTQYF
CDR3 DNA: TGTGCCAGCAGCTCATATATTCCGGCTGGGCCGCACACAGATACGCAGTATTTT
CDR3 length: 18
D gene: -
V gene: TRBV7-2
J gene: TRBJ2-3
clone size: few

CDR3 protein: CASRDSVVSGKKAEQFF
CDR3 DNA: TGTGCCAGCAGAGATAGTGTAGTTAGCGGGAAAAAAGCTGAGCAGTTCTTC
CDR3 length: 17
D gene: TRBD2
V gene: TRBV7-2
J gene: TRBJ2-1
clone size: many

CDR3 protein: CASSWTGGVGQPQHF
CDR3 DNA: TGTGCCAGCAGTTGGACAGGGGGCGTCGGTCAGCCCCAGCATTTT
CDR3 length: 15
D gene: TRBD1
V gene: TRBV27
J gene: TRBJ1-5
clone size: many

CDR3 protein: CASASGRTYEQYF
CDR3 DNA: TGTGCCAGCGCTAGCGGGAGAACATACGAGCAGTACTTC
CDR3 length: 13
D gene: TRBD2
V gene: TRBV5-6
J gene: TRBJ2-7
clone size: -

CDR3 protein: CASSPGGPRGYTF
CDR3 DNA: TGTGCCAGCAGTCCCGGGGGCCCGCGGGGCTACACCTTC
CDR3 length: 13
D gene: -
V gene: TRBV27
J gene: TRBJ1-2
clone size: -

CDR3 protein: CAWTRGSVTEAFF
CDR3 DNA: TGTGCCTGGACTCGGGGGTCGGTCACTGAAGCTTTCTTT
CDR3 length: 13
D gene: -
V gene: TRBV30
J gene: TRBJ1-1
clone size: -

CDR3 protein: CASSLEVGFSNQPQHF
CDR3 DNA: TGTGCCAGCAGCTTAGAAGTAGGGTTTAGCAATCAGCCCCAGCATTTT
CDR3 length: 16
D gene: -
V gene: TRBV7-8
J gene: TRBJ1-5
clone size: -

CDR3 protein: CASRDSGSDEQFF
CDR3 DNA: TGTGCCAGCAGGGATAGCGGGAGCGATGAGCAGTTCTTC
CDR3 length: 13
D gene: TRBD2
V gene: TRBV6-5
J gene: TRBJ2-1
clone size: -

CDR3 protein: CASSQAAPQGASYGYTF
CDR3 DNA: TGTGCCAGCAGCCAAGCCGCCCCTCAGGGGGCAAGTTATGGCTACACCTTC
CDR3 length: 17
D gene: TRBD1
V gene: TRBV4-2
J gene: TRBJ1-2
clone size: many

CDR3 protein: CASSPGGGTVTYEQYF
CDR3 DNA: TGTGCCAGCAGCCCCGGGGGGGGGACAGTCACCTACGAGCAGTACTTC
CDR3 length: 16
D gene: -
V gene: TRBV5-4
J gene: TRBJ2-7
clone size: few

CDR3 protein: CASSRTLTEAFF
CDR3 DNA: TGTGCCAGCAGCCGGACCCTCACTGAAGCTTTCTTT
CDR3 length: 12
D gene: -
V gene: TRBV7-2
J gene: TRBJ1-1
clone size: many